This T cell receptor (beta chain) was sequenced for a study of shared clonotypes between healthy human individuals. Points from the study as a whole: Sorted-subset sequencing, rarefaction showed, was incomplete despite large depth. Generation probability values for non-shared clonotypes were lower than those for clonotypes shared by all four donors.

The V gene's germline CDR1 is MDHEN and CDR2 SYDVKM. This CDR3 contains 16 residues. J lost 7 bases, V lost 7 bases, and 15 bases had no gene match. A split of CD4+ cells into CD45RA+ naive and CD45RA-negative memory subsets was performed. To note about this clone: The antigen is undetermined.

This table comes from immunoSEQ multiplex PCR, and its TCRdb copy is limited to in-frame clones, with some not included. This table has roughly 2,300,000 clones, 85% to 95% appearing once. The receptor's source is a man younger than 35 in good health. Some clones in this sample may be carry-over from other donors' samples. The sample was naive CD4+ T cells from PBMCs. The subset denotes: CD45RA+ positively selected. The chain combines TRBV28 with TRBJ1-4; 7 nucleotides agree with TRBD1. CDR3 DNA: TGTGCCAGCACCGATATAACAGGGGCATGGATTGAAAAACTGTTTTTT. Translation gives CASTDITGAWIEKLFF.